A selection of T cell receptor beta chains follows, all from one sample in a study of blood T cell repertoires in COVID-19. Generated by immunoSEQ multiplex PCR, the TCRdb table keeps only in-frame clones and is missing some. The sample consists of about 69,000 clones, approximately 80% of them appearing once. Input material: peripheral blood. The receptor source for this set is a man aged 50-59 years with COVID-19, enrolled during active disease. Both conserved end residues are part of each CDR3. D genes are given only for firm matches. Size values are once, few and many counts, or a class for expanded clones, and some rows have none.

abundance | len | j_gene | d_gene | v_gene | CDR3nt | CDR3aa
- | 18 | TRBJ2-5 | TRBD1 | TRBV11-2 | TGTGCCAGCAGCTTAGCAGGGGGATATGAGGCTAATAAAGAGACCCAGTACTTC | CASSLAGGYEANKETQYF
- | 15 | TRBJ1-3 | TRBD1 | TRBV6-5 | TGTGCCAGCAGTTTCGGGACAGCATCTGGAAACACCATATATTTT | CASSFGTASGNTIYF
few | 15 | TRBJ2-1 | TRBD1 | TRBV7-3 | TGTGCCAGCAGCCCACAGGGGGCTGTCTACAATGAGCAGTTCTTC | CASSPQGAVYNEQFF
- | 12 | TRBJ1-1 | - | TRBV10-3 | TGTGCCTCCTCCCCCAGCGGGTCTCTGGCTTTCTTT | CASSPSGSLAFF
- | 15 | TRBJ1-3 | TRBD1 | TRBV23-1 | TGCGCCAGCAGTCAACTGACAGGGTATGGAAACACCATATATTTT | CASSQLTGYGNTIYF
- | 15 | TRBJ1-5 | TRBD1 | TRBV5-5 | TGTGCCAGCAGCCTGGACAGGGGAGGCAATCAGCCCCAGCATTTT | CASSLDRGGNQPQHF
once | 15 | TRBJ2-7 | - | TRBV12-5 | TGTGCTAGTGGTTTGTATGGGCTAATAACCTACGAGCAGTACTTC | CASGLYGLITYEQYF
- | 15 | TRBJ2-2 | TRBD1 | TRBV6-6 | TGTGCCAGCAGTAGTTTGGGACAGGGATCCGGGGAGCTGTTTTTT | CASSSLGQGSGELFF
- | 14 | TRBJ1-1 | TRBD1 | TRBV7-6 | TGTGCCAGCAGCCGAGGGACAGGGAACACTGAAGCTTTCTTT | CASSRGTGNTEAFF
- | 15 | TRBJ2-7 | TRBD2 | TRBV27 | TGTGCCAGCAGTTTGCTAGCGGGGGTCTTCTACGAGCAGTACTTC | CASSLLAGVFYEQYF
few | 16 | TRBJ1-2 | - | TRBV19 | TGTGCCAGTAGCGCACTCTCAGGAAATACTAACTATGGCTACACCTTC | CASSALSGNTNYGYTF
few | 14 | TRBJ2-7 | - | TRBV27 | TGTGCCAGCAGTTGGGATGGGGGCCCCTACGAGCAGTACTTC | CASSWDGGPYEQYF
few | 16 | TRBJ2-5 | TRBD2 | TRBV5-1 | TGCGCCAGCAGCCCCGGACTAGGCCTTAACCAAGAGACCCAGTACTTC | CASSPGLGLNQETQYF
- | 16 | TRBJ2-1 | TRBD1 | TRBV25-1 | TGTGCCAGCAGTGAATATTCTGGGACAGGGGACAATGAGCAGTTCTTC | CASSEYSGTGDNEQFF
- | 15 | TRBJ1-1 | TRBD1 | TRBV7-2 | TGTGCCAGCAGCCCGGGGACAGGGGGAGACACTGAAGCTTTCTTT | CASSPGTGGDTEAFF
- | 20 | TRBJ2-6 | TRBD1 | TRBV19 | TGTGCCAGTAGTAAGAGGGGATCGACAGGGGGCCATTTTGGGGCCAACGTCCTGACTTTC | CASSKRGSTGGHFGANVLTF
few | 13 | TRBJ2-7 | TRBD2 | TRBV9 | TGTGCCAGCAGTAGTGGACTAGCGGCGGAGCAGTACTTC | CASSSGLAAEQYF
once | 16 | TRBJ2-2 | - | TRBV27 | TGTGCCAGCAGTTTATCTGGGACACTTAACACCGGGGAGCTGTTTTTT | CASSLSGTLNTGELFF
- | 14 | TRBJ2-1 | - | TRBV5-1 | TGCGCCAGCAGCCAGACCCCCAGGGTAGGCGAGCAGTTCTTC | CASSQTPRVGEQFF
- | 15 | TRBJ1-2 | TRBD1 | TRBV7-9 | TGTGCCAGCAGCACCGGGACAGGGGGCAACTATGGCTACACCTTC | CASSTGTGGNYGYTF
- | 12 | TRBJ2-1 | - | TRBV14 | TGTGCCAGCAGCGCACAGGGACGGGAGCAGTTCTTC | CASSAQGREQFF
- | 15 | TRBJ2-2 | TRBD2 | TRBV4-2 | TGTGCCAGCAGCCAAAGGACTAGCGGGGTTGGGGAGCTGTTTTTT | CASSQRTSGVGELFF
few | 13 | TRBJ1-6 | - | TRBV6-6 | TGTGCCAGCAGGTGGCATGGAGATTCACCCCTCCACTTT | CASRWHGDSPLHF
- | 14 | TRBJ2-1 | TRBD2 | TRBV7-3 | TGTGCCAGCAGCCACGGGGGGGCCTACAATGAGCAGTTCTTC | CASSHGGAYNEQFF
- | 14 | TRBJ2-1 | - | TRBV13 | TGTGCCAGCAGCCCAGGTGTAGGGGACAATGAGCAGTTCTTC | CASSPGVGDNEQFF
- | 14 | TRBJ1-5 | - | TRBV28 | TGTGCCAGCAGTCAGACGGGTAGCAATCAGCCCCAGCATTTT | CASSQTGSNQPQHF
- | 13 | TRBJ1-2 | - | TRBV2 | TGTGCCAGCCGCAGTGTTTCAGACTCTGGCTACACCTTC | CASRSVSDSGYTF
- | 13 | TRBJ1-2 | TRBD1 | TRBV5-1 | TGCGCCAGCAGCGAAGGACAGGCATATGGCTACACCTTC | CASSEGQAYGYTF
few | 14 | TRBJ2-5 | - | TRBV9 | TGTGCCAGCAGCGTAGGTGGTGGCAGAGAGACCCAGTACTTC | CASSVGGGRETQYF
- | 17 | TRBJ1-3 | - | TRBV18 | TGTGCCAGCTCACCCAAGTCGGGTCTCTTCTCTGGAAACACCATATATTTT | CASSPKSGLFSGNTIYF
- | 16 | TRBJ2-1 | TRBD2 | TRBV19 | TGTGCCAGTAGATCGAGCGGGGGGGCCTGGGGCAATGAGCAGTTCTTC | CASRSSGGAWGNEQFF
- | 14 | TRBJ2-3 | TRBD1 | TRBV5-1 | TGCGCCAGCAGCTACGGGACAGGGGTAGATACGCAGTATTTT | CASSYGTGVDTQYF